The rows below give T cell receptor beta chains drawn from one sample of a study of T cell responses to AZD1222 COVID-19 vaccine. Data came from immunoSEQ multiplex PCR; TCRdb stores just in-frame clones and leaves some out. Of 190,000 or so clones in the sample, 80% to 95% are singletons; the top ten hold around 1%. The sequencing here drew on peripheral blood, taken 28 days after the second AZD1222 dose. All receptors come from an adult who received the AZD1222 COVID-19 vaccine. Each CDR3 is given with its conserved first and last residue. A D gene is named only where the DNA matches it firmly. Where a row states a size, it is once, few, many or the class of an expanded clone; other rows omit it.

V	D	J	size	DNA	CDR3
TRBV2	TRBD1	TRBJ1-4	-	TGTGCCAGCATTGAGGGATCGACTGATCAGGGGGAACTGTTTTTT	CASIEGSTDQGELFF
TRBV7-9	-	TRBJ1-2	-	TGTGCCAGCAGCCCCCCCAGGCTGACTAACTATGGCTACACCTTC	CASSPPRLTNYGYTF
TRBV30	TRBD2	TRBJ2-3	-	TGTGCCTGGATGGGGCGTAGCGGGGGGGGAGAAACGCAGTATTTT	CAWMGRSGGGETQYF
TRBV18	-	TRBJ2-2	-	TGTGCCAGCTCACTCTATGGGAGGAACACCGGGGAGCTGTTTTTT	CASSLYGRNTGELFF
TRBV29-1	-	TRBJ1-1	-	TGCAGCGTTGCGGACGGAAGCCAGAACACTGAAGCTTTCTTT	CSVADGSQNTEAFF
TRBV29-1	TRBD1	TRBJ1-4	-	TGCAGCGTTGAAGATCGACAGGGGCGAGAAAAACTGTTTTTT	CSVEDRQGREKLFF
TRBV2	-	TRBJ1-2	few	TGTGCCAACCCTCATGGAAAGGACTTCTTGTATGGCTACACCTTC	CANPHGKDFLYGYTF
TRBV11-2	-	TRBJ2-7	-	TGTGCCAGCAGCCCCCACCTACCGAGCGAGCAGTACTTC	CASSPHLPSEQYF
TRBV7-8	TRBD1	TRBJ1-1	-	TGTGCCAGCAGCTTAAGGGGGCCTAACACTGAAGCTTTCTTT	CASSLRGPNTEAFF
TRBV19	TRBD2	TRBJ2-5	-	TGTGCCAGTGGTGGCCTCGCGGGGGTCGAGACCCAGTACTTC	CASGGLAGVETQYF
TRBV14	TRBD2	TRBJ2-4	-	TGTGCCAGCAGCAGTCCCTGGCGGGGGGAAAACATTCAGTACTTC	CASSSPWRGENIQYF
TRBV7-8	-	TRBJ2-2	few	TGTGCCAGCAGCACCCTACAGGGAAGGGCCACCGGGGAGCTGTTTTTT	CASSTLQGRATGELFF
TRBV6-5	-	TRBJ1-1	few	TGTGCCAGCAGTTTATACCCGACGTTCATGAACACTGAAGCTTTCTTT	CASSLYPTFMNTEAFF
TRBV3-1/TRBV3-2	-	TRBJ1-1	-	TGTGCCAGCAGCCAAGGTGCGGGATCAGGGACTGAAGCTTTCTTT	CASSQGAGSGTEAFF
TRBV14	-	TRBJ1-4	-	TGTGCCAGCAGCCAGTGGGAGGAACTGTTTTTT	CASSQWEELFF
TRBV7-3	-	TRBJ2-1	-	TGTGCCAGCAGCCTCGGACAGTACAATGAGCAGTTCTTC	CASSLGQYNEQFF
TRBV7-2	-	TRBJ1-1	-	TGTGCCAGCAACCCAAGGCGGAACACTGAAGCTTTCTTT	CASNPRRNTEAFF
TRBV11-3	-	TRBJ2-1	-	TGTGCCAGCAGCTTAGGGGCGGTCTCCTACAATGAGCAGTTCTTC	CASSLGAVSYNEQFF
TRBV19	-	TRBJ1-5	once	TGTGCCAGTAGTAGGACGGGGAGCAATCAGCCCCAGCATTTT	CASSRTGSNQPQHF
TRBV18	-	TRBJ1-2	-	TGTGCCAGCTCACCAAGGAACAGGCCACCCACTAACTATGGCTACACCTTC	CASSPRNRPPTNYGYTF
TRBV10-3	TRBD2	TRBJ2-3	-	TGTGCCTCTAGCGGGGGGGCCTTAGATACGCAGTATTTT	CASSGGALDTQYF
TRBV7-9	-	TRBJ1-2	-	TGTGCCAGCAGCCTACCTCAGAAGCTATATGGCTACACCTTC	CASSLPQKLYGYTF
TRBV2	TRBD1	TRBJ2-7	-	TGTGCCAGCAGTGGCACTTGGGGACAGGGGAGCTACGAGCAGTACTTC	CASSGTWGQGSYEQYF
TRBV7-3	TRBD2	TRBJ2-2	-	TGTGCCAGCAGCCCGACTAGCCCGAACACCGGGGAGCTGTTTTTT	CASSPTSPNTGELFF
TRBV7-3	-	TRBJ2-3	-	TGTGCCAGCAGCTTAGGGGGTCTGAGCACAGATACGCAGTATTTT	CASSLGGLSTDTQYF
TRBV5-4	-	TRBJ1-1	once	TGTGCCAGCAGCTTTGGTGAGAACACTGAAGCTTTCTTT	CASSFGENTEAFF
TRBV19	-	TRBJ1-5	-	TGTGCCAGTAGCCCGGGGCAGGGAAGTCAGCCCCAGCATTTT	CASSPGQGSQPQHF
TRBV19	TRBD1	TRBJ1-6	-	TGTGCCAGTAGTGTCGGGACAGACTATTCACCCCTCCACTTT	CASSVGTDYSPLHF
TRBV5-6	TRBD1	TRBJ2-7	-	TGTGCCAGCAGTTTAGGACAGGGGTACTACGAGCAGTACTTC	CASSLGQGYYEQYF
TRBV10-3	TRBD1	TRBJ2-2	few	TGTGCCATCAGCTCCGTCACAGGGGGCACCGGGGAGCTGTTTTTT	CAISSVTGGTGELFF
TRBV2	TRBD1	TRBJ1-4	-	TGTGCCAGCCGGACAGGGCATGAAAAACTGTTTTTT	CASRTGHEKLFF
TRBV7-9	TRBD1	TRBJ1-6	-	TGTGCCAGCAGCGTGGGACAGCCTAATTCACCCCTCCACTTT	CASSVGQPNSPLHF
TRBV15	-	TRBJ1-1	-	TGTGCCACCAGCAGAGATCCCGCAGGTCACACTGAAGCTTTCTTT	CATSRDPAGHTEAFF
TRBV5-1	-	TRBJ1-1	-	TGCGCCAGCAGCGGAGGTAGGGTGGGGACTGAAGCTTTCTTT	CASSGGRVGTEAFF
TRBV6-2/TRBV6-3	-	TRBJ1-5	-	TGTGCCAGCAGTTACACCCCCGGACAGCTAAATAATCAGCCCCAGCATTTT	CASSYTPGQLNNQPQHF
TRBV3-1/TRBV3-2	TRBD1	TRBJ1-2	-	TGTGCCAGCAGCCAAGTGACAGGGAATGGCTACACCTTC	CASSQVTGNGYTF
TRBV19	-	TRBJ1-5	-	TGTGCCAGTAGTGGGACTCAGGGCAATCAGCCCCAGCATTTT	CASSGTQGNQPQHF
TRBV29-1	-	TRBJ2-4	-	TGCAGCGTTGAGGGAGGGTCAGGGGTGGCCAAAAACATTCAGTACTTC	CSVEGGSGVAKNIQYF
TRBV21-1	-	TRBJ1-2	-	TGTGCCAGCAGCAAAGTGGGGGGCCGTTATGGCTACACCTTC	CASSKVGGRYGYTF
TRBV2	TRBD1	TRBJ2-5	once	TGTGCCAGCAGCGGACAGGGGGGACAAGAGACCCAGTACTTC	CASSGQGGQETQYF
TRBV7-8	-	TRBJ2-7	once	TGTGCCAGCAGCTCGCTGACAGCCTACGAGCAGTACTTC	CASSSLTAYEQYF
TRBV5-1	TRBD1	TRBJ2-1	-	TGCGCCAGCAGCTACCTACAGGGGGGATCCTACAATGAGCAGTTCTTC	CASSYLQGGSYNEQFF
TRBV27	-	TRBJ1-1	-	TGTGCCAGCAGTCGAAGAGGTGGTGGAACTGAAGCTTTCTTT	CASSRRGGGTEAFF
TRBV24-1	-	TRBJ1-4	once	TGTGCCACCAGTGAAGGAGGGGTAGGCGAAAAACTGTTTTTT	CATSEGGVGEKLFF
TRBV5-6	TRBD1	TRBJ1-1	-	TGTGCCAGCACCTCAGGGGGTGGGGCTTTCTTT	CASTSGGGAFF
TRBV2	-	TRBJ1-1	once	TGTGCCAGCACAAGGGGAAACACTGAAGCTTTCTTT	CASTRGNTEAFF
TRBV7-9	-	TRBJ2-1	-	TGTGCCAGCAGCTTCCGGGACGAGCAGTTCTTC	CASSFRDEQFF
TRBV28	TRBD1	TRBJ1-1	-	TGTGCCAGCAGTTTCGGGCAGGGGGTTAGGGCTGAAGCTTTCTTT	CASSFGQGVRAEAFF
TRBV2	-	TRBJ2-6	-	TGTGCCAGCAGGAGCCTTGCTACCACTCTCTCTGGGGCCAACGTCCTGACTTTC	CASRSLATTLSGANVLTF
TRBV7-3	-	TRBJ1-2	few	TGTGCCAGCAGCCTATACGGGGGCGCGGGCTATGGCTACACCTTC	CASSLYGGAGYGYTF